The rows below give T cell receptor beta chains drawn from one sample of a study of shared clonotypes between healthy human individuals. This table comes from immunoSEQ multiplex PCR, and its TCRdb copy is limited to in-frame clones, with some not included. The sample has under 850,000 clones, about two thirds seen once. The specimen was memory CD4+ T cells sorted from blood. Receptors were obtained from a woman in her 30s in good health. The CDR3 runs from the conserved cysteine through the conserved F or W. Each record gives: CDR3 protein, CDR3 DNA, V gene, CDR3 length, J gene, D gene, clone size. The D gene is left open where the match is weak. Only part of the rows carry a size: once, few, many, or a class if the clone is expanded.

CDR3 protein: CASSQDRGRTPYGYTF
CDR3 DNA: TGCGCCAGCAGCCAAGACAGGGGGCGCACCCCCTATGGCTACACCTTC
V gene: TRBV4-1
CDR3 length: 16
J gene: TRBJ1-2
D gene: TRBD1
clone size: -

CDR3 protein: CASSLTSDHNEQFF
CDR3 DNA: TGCGCCAGCAGCCTGACTAGCGACCACAATGAGCAGTTCTTC
V gene: TRBV10-1
CDR3 length: 14
J gene: TRBJ2-1
D gene: TRBD2
clone size: -

CDR3 protein: CASSEGRGNQPQHF
CDR3 DNA: TGTGCCAGCAGTGAAGGGAGGGGCAATCAGCCCCAGCATTTT
V gene: TRBV6-1
CDR3 length: 14
J gene: TRBJ1-5
D gene: -
clone size: -

CDR3 protein: CASSQDLFGSQQPQHF
CDR3 DNA: TGCGCCAGCAGCCAAGATTTGTTCGGTTCCCAACAGCCCCAGCATTTT
V gene: TRBV4-1
CDR3 length: 16
J gene: TRBJ1-5
D gene: -
clone size: -

CDR3 protein: CASSEVGGEKSKEEKLFF
CDR3 DNA: TGTGCCAGCAGTGAGGTAGGGGGGGAAAAGTCGAAGGAAGAAAAACTGTTTTTT
V gene: TRBV25-1
CDR3 length: 18
J gene: TRBJ1-4
D gene: -
clone size: -

CDR3 protein: CASSLREVFNEQFF
CDR3 DNA: TGTGCCAGCAGTTTGCGGGAGGTTTTCAATGAGCAGTTCTTC
V gene: TRBV28
CDR3 length: 14
J gene: TRBJ2-1
D gene: TRBD2
clone size: -

CDR3 protein: CATSREGAQPYGYTF
CDR3 DNA: TGTGCCACCAGCAGAGAGGGGGCGCAACCCTATGGCTACACCTTC
V gene: TRBV15
CDR3 length: 15
J gene: TRBJ1-2
D gene: -
clone size: -

CDR3 protein: CSVEVGGGTEAFF
CDR3 DNA: TGCAGCGTTGAGGTGGGGGGTGGCACTGAAGCTTTCTTT
V gene: TRBV29-1
CDR3 length: 13
J gene: TRBJ1-1
D gene: -
clone size: -

CDR3 protein: CASSLRNRETQYF
CDR3 DNA: TGTGCCAGCAGCTTGAGGAATCGGGAGACCCAGTACTTC
V gene: TRBV5-6
CDR3 length: 13
J gene: TRBJ2-5
D gene: -
clone size: many

CDR3 protein: CASSTNRGWDEQYF
CDR3 DNA: TGTGCCAGCAGCACCAACAGGGGTTGGGACGAGCAGTACTTC
V gene: TRBV5-5
CDR3 length: 14
J gene: TRBJ2-7
D gene: TRBD1
clone size: -

CDR3 protein: CASSSGLAVLSGDTQYF
CDR3 DNA: TGTGCCAGCAGCTCGGGACTAGCGGTCCTATCGGGAGATACGCAGTATTTT
V gene: TRBV5-8
CDR3 length: 17
J gene: TRBJ2-3
D gene: TRBD2
clone size: -

CDR3 protein: CASSRGTKNQPQHF
CDR3 DNA: TGTGCCAGTAGTCGCGGGACAAAGAATCAGCCCCAGCATTTT
V gene: TRBV19
CDR3 length: 14
J gene: TRBJ1-5
D gene: -
clone size: -

CDR3 protein: CASSENTGGTYEQYF
CDR3 DNA: TGTGCCAGCAGTGAAAATACCGGAGGAACCTACGAGCAGTACTTC
V gene: TRBV2
CDR3 length: 15
J gene: TRBJ2-7
D gene: -
clone size: few

CDR3 protein: CASSSQGSYEQYF
CDR3 DNA: TGTGCCAGCAGTTCACAGGGGTCCTACGAGCAGTACTTC
V gene: TRBV28
CDR3 length: 13
J gene: TRBJ2-7
D gene: TRBD1
clone size: -

CDR3 protein: CALEGLASEQFF
CDR3 DNA: TGTGCCTTAGAGGGACTAGCCAGTGAGCAGTTCTTC
V gene: TRBV30
CDR3 length: 12
J gene: TRBJ2-1
D gene: TRBD2
clone size: -

CDR3 protein: CASSPMDSYNEKLFF
CDR3 DNA: TGCGCCAGCAGCCCCATGGACAGCTACAATGAAAAACTGTTTTTT
V gene: TRBV5-1
CDR3 length: 15
J gene: TRBJ1-4
D gene: -
clone size: -

CDR3 protein: CASSTGDQPQHF
CDR3 DNA: TGTGCCAGCAGTACGGGAGATCAGCCCCAGCATTTT
V gene: TRBV27
CDR3 length: 12
J gene: TRBJ1-5
D gene: -
clone size: -

CDR3 protein: CASGTGLAGGYNEQFF
CDR3 DNA: TGTGCCAGCGGTACTGGACTAGCGGGAGGGTACAATGAGCAGTTCTTC
V gene: TRBV2
CDR3 length: 16
J gene: TRBJ2-1
D gene: TRBD2
clone size: -

CDR3 protein: CASSPSRTGRAETQYF
CDR3 DNA: TGTGCCAGCTCACCAAGTAGGACAGGGAGAGCGGAGACCCAGTACTTC
V gene: TRBV18
CDR3 length: 16
J gene: TRBJ2-5
D gene: TRBD1
clone size: -

CDR3 protein: CASSFGVRLGDNEQFF
CDR3 DNA: TGTGCCAGCAGCTTTGGTGTTCGCCTAGGGGACAATGAGCAGTTCTTC
V gene: TRBV7-9
CDR3 length: 16
J gene: TRBJ2-1
D gene: -
clone size: -

CDR3 protein: CASSGGSGSLEQYF
CDR3 DNA: TGTGCCAGCAGTGGGGGTAGCGGGAGTCTCGAGCAGTACTTC
V gene: TRBV2
CDR3 length: 14
J gene: TRBJ2-7
D gene: TRBD2
clone size: once

CDR3 protein: CASSFAGGKNQPQHF
CDR3 DNA: TGTGCCAGCAGTTTTGCGGGGGGAAAGAATCAGCCCCAGCATTTT
V gene: TRBV6-5
CDR3 length: 15
J gene: TRBJ1-5
D gene: -
clone size: -

CDR3 protein: CASSGTATYEQYF
CDR3 DNA: TGTGCCAGCAGTGGGACCGCAACCTACGAGCAGTACTTC
V gene: TRBV6-1
CDR3 length: 13
J gene: TRBJ2-7
D gene: -
clone size: -

CDR3 protein: CATRKQGMDGYTF
CDR3 DNA: TGTGCCACCAGGAAGCAGGGTATGGATGGCTACACCTTC
V gene: TRBV10-3
CDR3 length: 13
J gene: TRBJ1-2
D gene: -
clone size: -

CDR3 protein: CASSADRGDTGELFF
CDR3 DNA: TGCGCCAGCAGCGCTGACAGGGGAGACACCGGGGAGCTGTTTTTT
V gene: TRBV5-1
CDR3 length: 15
J gene: TRBJ2-2
D gene: TRBD1
clone size: -

CDR3 protein: CAWARHQGDNQPQHF
CDR3 DNA: TGTGCCTGGGCCCGGCACCAGGGTGATAATCAGCCCCAGCATTTT
V gene: TRBV30
CDR3 length: 15
J gene: TRBJ1-5
D gene: -
clone size: -

CDR3 protein: CASGGFIYNEQFF
CDR3 DNA: TGTGCCAGCGGTGGATTTATTTACAATGAGCAGTTCTTC
V gene: TRBV2
CDR3 length: 13
J gene: TRBJ2-1
D gene: -
clone size: -

CDR3 protein: CASSYRTSGRGQNNEQFF
CDR3 DNA: TGTGCCAGCAGCTACCGGACTAGCGGGAGGGGACAAAACAATGAGCAGTTCTTC
V gene: TRBV7-2
CDR3 length: 18
J gene: TRBJ2-1
D gene: TRBD2
clone size: -

CDR3 protein: CASSHLAGGTGSSYEQYF
CDR3 DNA: TGTGCCAGCAGCCATCTCGCTGGGGGGACAGGGTCCTCGTACGAGCAGTACTTC
V gene: TRBV14
CDR3 length: 18
J gene: TRBJ2-7
D gene: TRBD1
clone size: once

CDR3 protein: CASSYWSNTEAFF
CDR3 DNA: TGTGCCAGCAGTTACTGGTCGAACACTGAAGCTTTCTTT
V gene: TRBV6-5
CDR3 length: 13
J gene: TRBJ1-1
D gene: -
clone size: -